The following is a TCR beta chain sequence with its context. What it recognizes is unknown. The naive CD8 fraction comprised CD45RO-negative cells positively selected for CCR7 and excluded terminally differentiated effector memory CD45RA+ cells. In the original processing: Junction-only immunoSEQ data arrived without quality scores, meaning filtering differed. Data came from immunoSEQ multiplex PCR; TCRdb stores just in-frame clones and leaves some out. That table is the source of V, J and clone size, and D and trimming were worked out from the DNA. Counted here are about 2.1 million clones, roughly 91% occurring once; the ten biggest clones make up 1.5% to 2%. These data are taken from a study of shared clonotypes between healthy human individuals. Overall study results and limits: Non-shared clonotypes were found to have lower generation probabilities than the clonotypes that were shared by all four of the sorted-subset donors.

This clonotype was sampled from a man younger than 35 in good health. Some clones in this sample may be carry-over from other donors' samples. The material sequenced was naive CD8+ T cells from PBMCs.

CDR3 amino acids: CASSQELEPFYGYTF. Written as DNA, the CDR3 is TGCGCCAGCAGCCAAGAACTTGAGCCGTTCTATGGCTACACCTTC. This sequence joins TRBV4-3 and TRBJ1-2, with D unresolved. The CDR3 extends over 15 amino acids. The V gene's germline CDR1 is LGHNA and CDR2 YSLEER. Trimming removed 0 bases from V and 4 bases from J, with 12 bases in between.